This T cell receptor beta chain was identified in a study of blood T cell repertoires in COVID-19. Participant-reported clinical history was the basis for cohort assignment. Either two negative PCRs, clearance, or symptom resolution qualified Cohort 3 donors as recovered. This CDR3 comprises 15 residues. J was trimmed by 4 bases and V by 5 bases; bases with no gene match: 5. Per germline, CDR1 MRHNA and CDR2 SNTAGT. Using immunoSEQ multiplex PCR, the repertoire was profiled, and TCRdb retains in-frame clones only, with some absent. This sample has hundreds of thousands of clones, with roughly nine tenths found just once.

The sequence derives from a man younger than 40 who had recovered from COVID-19. Specimen: PBMCs or T cells enriched from blood (not recorded which). The chain has TRBV6-4 and TRBJ2-2, with 9 bases lining up with TRBD2. Here the CDR3 DNA reads TGTGCCAGCAGTCGAGCGGGAGGCTCCACCGGGGAGCTGTTTTTT. It is translated as CASSRAGGSTGELFF.